The 21 T cell receptor beta chains in this list originate from one sample, sequenced in a study of regulatory T cells in long-lasting Graves disease (dated by TCRdb to about 2021). The method behind the library was multiplex PCR. Reads for this sample came from an Illumina HiSeq 4000. To build TCR beta libraries, CDR3 regions were amplified by Arm-PCR using iRepertoire HTBI primers. TCRdb applied fastp at Q25 and MiXCR to the public reads, then kept only in-frame beta chains. Identical CDR3 proteins give one entry, which carries the most common genes and DNA. For this sample the table gives about 430,000 distinct CDR3 sequences, of which roughly a fifth were detected only once. Clones ranked in the top ten supply 13% to 15% of the sample. Read against the paper, the sample's time point label means: persistent/refractory GD, antithyroid drugs over 5 years with positive TRAb. For both TCR sequencing and RNA sequencing, RNA was extracted from PBMCs using TRIzol.

Sequencing was performed on peripheral blood mononuclear cells (PBMCs), taken when the disease was refractory, from a patient treated with antithyroid drugs. Source of these receptors: a female donor with Graves disease.

This clonotype was seen a handful of times. The rearrangement links TRBV25-1 to TRBJ1-1; 8 bases fit TRBD1. The CDR3 has 16 residues. Germline V lookup: CDR1 MGHDK, CDR2 SYGVNS. J was trimmed by 5 bases and V by 5 bases; bases with no gene match: 13. CDR3 region: CASSSQGALRETEAFF. CDR3 DNA sequence: TGTGCCAGCAGTTCGCAGGGGGCGCTGAGAGAAACTGAAGCTTTCTTT. The complete variable domain, with remaining parts taken from reference TRBV25-1 and TRBJ1-1, reads EADIYQTPRYLVIGTGKKITLECSQTMGHDKMYWYQQDPGMELHLIHYSYGVNSTEKGDLSSESTVSRIRTEHFPLTLESARPSHTSQYLCASSSQGALRETEAFFGQGTRLTVV.

This clonotype was found many times. The V call is TRBV2, the J call TRBJ1-2; D is undetermined. The germline V gene encodes CDR1 SNHLY and CDR2 FYNNEI. Trimming cost V 5 bases and J 1 base, with 11 bases left between them. CDR3 length equals 14 residues. The DNA for the CDR3 is TGTGCCAGCAGTCAACAGAGCCTTAACTATGGCTACACCTTC. This gives the protein CASSQQSLNYGYTF.

This clonotype was observed many times. The chain carries TRBV7-2 and TRBJ1-1, with a possible D match to TRBD1 (5 bases). The ends were cut back, 5 bases at V and 1 base at J, with 14 bases in the middle. Germline loops: CDR1 SGHTA, CDR2 FQGNSA. The CDR3 has 15 amino acids. CDR3 protein: CASSIPQTANTEAFF. CDR3 DNA sequence: TGTGCCAGCAGCATACCCCAGACAGCGAACACTGAAGCTTTCTTT.

This clonotype was recorded many times. The chain is built from TRBV6-1 and TRBJ2-2; no clear D. This CDR3 comprises 17 residues. Germline loops: CDR1 MNHNS, CDR2 SASEGT. V gave up 5 bases and J gave up 2 bases, with 18 bases separating them. CDR3 sequence: CASSTPIVLENTGELFF. CDR3 in DNA: TGTGCCAGCAGTACCCCTATCGTTCTGGAAAACACCGGGGAGCTGTTTTTT.

This clonotype was detected ten times or more. This chain uses TRBV28 with TRBJ2-7; 9 nucleotides match TRBD1. The ends lost 8 bases at V and 3 bases at J; junction bases unmatched: 8. The CDR3 covers 14 residues. Germline V gene lookup returns CDR1 MDHEN and CDR2 SYDVKM. The CDR3 nucleotides are TGTGCCAGCCAGACGACAGGGGGGTACTACGAGCAGTACTTC. Amino acids: CASQTTGGYYEQYF.

The chain has TRBV6-2 or TRBV6-3 and TRBJ2-3, with 9 bases aligning to TRBD2. The CDR3 sequence is 14 residues long. The trim removed 8 bases at V and 2 bases at J, leaving 5 bases unmatched. Germline V gene data show CDR1 as MNHEY and CDR2 as SVGEGT. This CDR3 reads CASGLAGTTDTQYF. DNA of the CDR3: TGTGCCAGCGGGCTAGCGGGGACCACAGATACGCAGTATTTT.

This clonotype showed up many times. The chain recombines TRBV10-3 with TRBJ2-7, with TRBD2 as a possible D gene (6 bases). V was shortened by 8 bases and J by 1 base, with 15 bases between the two germline ends. Germline values: CDR1 ENHRY, CDR2 SYGVKD. CDR3 size: 14 residues. CDR3 protein: CAIHPGLGSYEQYF. The CDR3 nucleotides are TGTGCCATCCATCCGGGACTGGGGTCCTACGAGCAGTACTTC.

This chain uses TRBV20-1 with TRBJ2-7; TRBD2 agrees at 10 bases. Germline V lookup: CDR1 DFQATT, CDR2 SNEGSKA (reference sequence). The CDR3 covers 13 residues. V lost 6 bases, J lost 5 bases, and 7 bases stayed unmatched. DNA for the CDR3: TGCAGTGCAGAACTAGCGGGAAGAGACGAGCAGTACTTC. Translated: CSAELAGRDEQYF.

V is TRBV15 and J is TRBJ2-3; maybe TRBD1 (6 bases). Per germline, CDR1 LNHNV and CDR2 YYDKDF (reference sequence). Trimming cost V 3 bases and J 3 bases, with 10 bases left between them. The CDR3 runs to 14 residues. The CDR3 spells CATSSEGGTDTQYF. The DNA for the CDR3 is TGTGCCACCAGCAGCGAAGGGGGTACAGATACGCAGTATTTT.

This clonotype was counted many times. V and J are TRBV10-1 and TRBJ2-7; 10 bases are a match to TRBD1. This CDR3 has 15 amino acids. V shed 4 bases and J 3 bases; nucleotides not matched to a gene: 6. CDR1 is WNHNN and CDR2 is SYGVQD in the germline V gene (reference sequence). CDR3 residues: CASSGGGTGVYEQYF. Here the CDR3 DNA reads TGCGCCAGCAGTGGTGGTGGGACAGGGGTCTACGAGCAGTACTTC.

V and J are TRBV14 and TRBJ2-2, with a tentative D call TRBD2 (6 bases). Germline CDR1 SGHDN, CDR2 FVKESK. V lost 1 base, J lost 1 base, and 7 bases lay in between. This CDR3 has 15 amino acids. This CDR3 is CASSQAGVNTGELFF. The CDR3, as DNA: TGTGCCAGCAGCCAAGCGGGGGTGAACACCGGGGAGCTGTTTTTT.

This rearrangement joins TRBV19 to TRBJ2-7; TRBD1 aligns across 9 bases. Looked up from germline, CDR1 is LNHDA and CDR2 is SQIVND (reference sequence). The CDR3 covers 15 residues. The V segment lost 7 bases and the J segment 3 bases; nucleotides outside the gene matches: 10. The CDR3, as DNA: TGTGCCAGTACCCTGGGACAGGGATTTGGCTACGAGCAGTACTTC. This sequence encodes CASTLGQGFGYEQYF.

The V call is TRBV13, the J call TRBJ1-2, with 8 bases that match TRBD1. The CDR3 has 15 residues. Germline V gene sequence: CDR1 PRHDT, CDR2 FYEKMQ (reference sequence). V shed 0 bases and J 0 bases; nucleotides not matched to a gene: 0. As DNA, the CDR3 is TGTGCCAGCAGCTTAGGGGACAGGGCTAACTATGGCTACACCTTC. It yields the protein CASSLGDRANYGYTF. Supplemented by reference TRBV13 and TRBJ1-2, the full variable domain reads AAGVIQSPRHLIKEKRETATLKCYPIPRHDTVYWYQQGPGQDPQFLISFYEKMQSDKGSIPDRFSAQQFSDYHSELNMSSLELGDSALYFCASSLGDRANYGYTFGSGTRLTVV.

The chain employs TRBV6-1 and TRBJ2-3; 7 nucleotides agree with TRBD2. The germline CDR1 and CDR2 sequences are MNHNS and SASEGT. The CDR3 loop spans 15 amino acids. Unmatched junction bases numbered 13, after V lost 11 bases and J lost 2 bases. The CDR3 DNA is TGTGCCTCAACCCCTACTAGCGCCAACACAGATACGCAGTATTTT. This codes for CASTPTSANTDTQYF.

This clonotype appeared many times. This chain connects TRBV12-3 or TRBV12-4 to TRBJ2-7; D tentatively fits TRBD1 or TRBD2 (5 bases each). This CDR3 has 11 residues. V lost 7 bases, J lost 5 bases, and 9 bases lay in between. The CDR3 nucleotides read TGTGCCAGCACCTTGGGGGACGAGCAGTACTTC. Protein sequence: CASTLGDEQYF.

There are many counts of this clonotype. The rearrangement joins TRBV12-3 or TRBV12-4 to TRBJ2-5; the D gene is possibly TRBD2 (7 bases). This CDR3 region has 14 residues. With 5 bases removed from V and 2 bases from J, the gap between germline ends came to 12 bases. The CDR3 reads CASSQGRGQETQYF. The DNA for the CDR3 is TGTGCCAGCAGTCAGGGGAGGGGGCAAGAGACCCAGTACTTC.

The rearrangement joins TRBV20-1 to TRBJ2-7; 14 bases line up with TRBD2. The CDR3 is 16 residues long. Trimming took 0 bases from V and 4 from J; bases not matched to a gene: 5. The V gene's germline CDR1 is DFQATT and CDR2 SNEGSKA (reference sequence). The CDR3 protein is CSARDLGLAGVYEQYF. The CDR3 coding sequence is TGCAGTGCTAGAGATTTGGGACTAGCGGGAGTATACGAGCAGTACTTC.

This chain connects TRBV28 to TRBJ2-1; 10 nucleotides match TRBD2. Germline values: CDR1 MDHEN, CDR2 SYDVKM. With V trimmed by 1 base and J by 9 bases, 6 bases remained unmatched. The CDR3 has 15 residues. The CDR3 DNA reads TGTGCCAGCAGTTTATTGATAGCGGGAGGCTCTGAGCAGTTCTTC. Translated, it gives CASSLLIAGGSEQFF.

Concerning this clonotype itself: A clone one base away is much larger, so this may be a read error. V is TRBV12-3 or TRBV12-4 and J is TRBJ1-5, with TRBD1 identical over 9 bases. The CDR3 loop spans 14 amino acids. V gave up 7 bases and J gave up 9 bases; unmatched junction bases: 10. The CDR3: CASTVGQGSRPQHF. In nucleotides, the CDR3 is TGTGCCAGCACTGTAGGACAGGGGAGTCGGCCCCAGCATTTT.

This clonotype occurred many times. The chain joins TRBV2 to TRBJ1-5; D might be TRBD1 (5 bases). Trimming removed 8 bases from V and 2 bases from J, with 7 bases in between. The CDR3 has 12 residues. Germline CDR1 SNHLY, CDR2 FYNNEI. The CDR3 spells CASGGGNQPQHF. For the CDR3, the DNA is TGTGCCAGCGGGGGGGGCAATCAGCCCCAGCATTTT.

At least ten counts were recorded for this clonotype. The V gene is TRBV19, the J gene TRBJ1-5; D not resolved. CDR1 and CDR2 from the germline V gene are LNHDA and SQIVND (reference sequence). The length of the CDR3 is 15 residues. The V end lost 3 bases, the J end lost 5 bases, and 14 bases lay between the germline ends. The CDR3, as DNA: TGTGCCAGTAGTATGGGTCAAGCCTTTTATCAGCCCCAGCATTTT. It specifies CASSMGQAFYQPQHF.